The clone carrying this T cell receptor (beta chain) was observed a single time. The germline CDR1 and CDR2 sequences are SGDLS and YYNGEE. The CDR3 is 17 amino acids. Unmatched junction bases numbered 5, after V lost 2 bases and J lost 0 bases. The entry originates in a study of blood T cell repertoires in COVID-19. About the research overall: There were acute and convalescent COVID-19 samples, and they came from the United States, Italy and Spain. The analysed material was cDNA or gDNA that came from T cells, B-cell-depleted T cells, or PBMCs.

Per the study methods: Amplification of reference gene primers provided the estimated nucleated cell counts. Profiling relied on immunoSEQ multiplex PCR, and the TCRdb table lists in-frame clones only, not all of them. V, J and clone size were drawn from that table, and D and trimming were deduced from the DNA. The sample holds 310,000 or so clones, about 83% seen once. The sample consisted of peripheral blood. The source is a woman aged 45-60 years with acute or convalescent COVID-19. The chain links TRBV9 to TRBJ2-2; 9 bases line up with TRBD1. The CDR3 loop reads CASSVPRQGANTGELFF. In nucleotides, the CDR3 is TGTGCCAGCAGCGTCCCCAGACAGGGGGCGAACACCGGGGAGCTGTTTTTT. The full variable domain, in which reference TRBV9 and TRBJ2-2 provide the parts outside the CDR3, is DSGVTQTPKHLITATGQRVTLRCSPRSGDLSVYWYQQSLDQGLQFLIQYYNGEERAKGNILERFSAQQFPDLHSELNLSSLELGDSALYFCASSVPRQGANTGELFFGEGSRLTVL.